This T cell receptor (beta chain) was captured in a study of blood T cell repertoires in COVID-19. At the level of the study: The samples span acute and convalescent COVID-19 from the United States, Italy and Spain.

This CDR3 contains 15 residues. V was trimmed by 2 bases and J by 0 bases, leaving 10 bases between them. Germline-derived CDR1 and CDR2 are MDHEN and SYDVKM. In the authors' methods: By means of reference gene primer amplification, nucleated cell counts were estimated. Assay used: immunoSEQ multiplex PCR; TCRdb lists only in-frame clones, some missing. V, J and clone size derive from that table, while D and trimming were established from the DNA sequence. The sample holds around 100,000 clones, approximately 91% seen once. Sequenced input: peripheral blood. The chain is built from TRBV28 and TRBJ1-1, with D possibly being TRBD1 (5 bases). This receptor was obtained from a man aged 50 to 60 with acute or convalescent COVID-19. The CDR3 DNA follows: TGTGCCAGCAGTTTACTTCCAGGGATGAACACTGAAGCTTTCTTT. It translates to CASSLLPGMNTEAFF.